This T cell receptor beta chain comes out of a study of cytomegalovirus exposure and HLA in healthy donors. Study-level points and caveats: Being indistinguishable, some V segments were excluded, TRBV6-2 and TRBV6-3 among them. In vitro, three CMV-associated chains proved specific for CMV antigens.

Primers: 60 Vbeta forward and 13 Jbeta reverse. Clones were sequenced by immunoSEQ multiplex PCR, and TCRdb holds only the in-frame ones, with some missing. This sample has about 150,000 clones, with around nine tenths found just once. Remarks on this clone: Its antigen remains unknown.

Trimming cost V 5 bases and J 3 bases; bases outside gene matches: 8. Germline CDR1 MDHEN, CDR2 SYDVKM. The CDR3 totals 16 residues. The receptor's source is a woman aged 25 to 39 in good health and CMV-seronegative. The source material was PBMCs. The chain has TRBV28 and TRBJ2-3, with 10 bases that match TRBD1. The CDR3 bases are TGTGCCAGCAGTCTGGACAGGGGGTCTCGGACAGATACGCAGTATTTT. Its protein is CASSLDRGSRTDTQYF.